A single sample gave rise to the 26 T cell receptor beta chains below, sequenced in a study of early T cells in non-severe SARS-CoV-2 infection. TCRdb re-analysed the 5' RACE reads in MiXCR, keeping a single row per CDR3 protein. The data contain 95,000 to 100,000 distinct CDR3 sequences, 9.5% to 12% of them singletons. Sequenced sample: whole blood. The receptors here all came from an adult who was a healthcare worker with PCR-confirmed SARS-CoV-2 infection or an uninfected control (not recorded which).

There are many counts of this clonotype. V usage is TRBV14 and J usage is TRBJ2-3; tentative D call: TRBD1 (5 bases). CDR1 is SGHDN, CDR2 FVKESK, per germline. With 4 bases removed from V and 1 base from J, the gap between germline ends came to 12 bases. The CDR3 has 15 residues. In DNA, the CDR3 is TGTGCCAGCAGCCCCCCGGACACCCGCACAGATACGCAGTATTTT. Protein product: CASSPPDTRTDTQYF.

Ten or more counts support this clonotype. This rearrangement joins TRBV11-3 to TRBJ2-1; either TRBD1 or TRBD2 may supply D (6 bases each). Germline CDR1 SGHNT, CDR2 YENEEA. V dropped 5 bases and J dropped 6 bases, with 17 bases sitting between them. The CDR3 contains 15 residues. The CDR3 sequence: CASSQRGGIPNEQFF. The CDR3 DNA sequence: TGTGCCAGCAGCCAGAGAGGGGGGATTCCCAATGAGCAGTTCTTC.

At least ten counts were recorded for this clonotype. The chain combines TRBV20-1 with TRBJ1-5, with D hard to call. V lost 3 bases, J lost 0 bases, and 6 bases lay in between. The CDR3 contains 13 residues. Germline V CDR1 and CDR2: DFQATT, SNEGSKA (reference sequence). CDR3 DNA sequence: TGCAGTGCTAGGTGGTCTAGCAATCAGCCCCAGCATTTT. Its translation: CSARWSSNQPQHF.

This chain joins TRBV29-1 and TRBJ1-3, with D tentatively TRBD1 (5 bases). V lost 4 bases and J 8 bases, leaving 9 bases between the germline ends. The CDR3 sequence is 11 residues long. In germline, CDR1 is SQVTM, CDR2 ANQGSEA. The CDR3 bases are TGCAGCGTTGCCAGGGAATACACCATATATTTT. Translating it yields CSVAREYTIYF. The whole variable domain, filled in from reference TRBV29-1 and TRBJ1-3, reads SAVISQKPSRDICQRGTSLTIQCQVDSQVTMMFWYRQQPGQSLTLIATANQGSEATYESGFVIDKFPISRPNLTFSTLTVSNMSPEDSSIYLCSVAREYTIYFGEGSWLTVV.

This clonotype showed up just a few times. V gene TRBV30 combines with J gene TRBJ2-1, with 10 bases aligning to TRBD1. J lost 10 bases, V lost 8 bases, and 8 bases had no gene match. The length of the CDR3 is 12 residues. Germline V lookup: CDR1 GTSNPN, CDR2 SVGIG (reference sequence). The CDR3 bases are TGTGCCCCAGGGACAGGGGCGGAAGAGCAGTTCTTC. Translating it yields CAPGTGAEEQFF.

This clonotype showed up just once. V gene TRBV10-3 combines with J gene TRBJ2-3; no clear D. The CDR3 runs to 12 residues. The germline V gene has CDR1 ENHRY and CDR2 SYGVKD. Trimming removed 3 bases from V and 4 bases from J, with 5 bases in between. CDR3 nucleotides: TGTGCCATCAGTGAATTGTCAGATACGCAGTATTTT. It yields the protein CAISELSDTQYF.

This clonotype was recorded at least ten times. The rearrangement links TRBV28 to TRBJ2-3; D is undetermined. Germline CDR1 is MDHEN and CDR2 is SYDVKM. The CDR3 is 13 amino acids. The germline V and J ends were trimmed by 2 bases and 3 bases, with 6 bases remaining between them. The CDR3 reads CASSLVRTDTQYF. In DNA form, the CDR3 reads TGTGCCAGCAGTTTAGTGAGAACAGATACGCAGTATTTT.

This clonotype showed up many times. CDR3 sequence: CASSLASGYGYTF. The CDR3 DNA sequence: TGTGCCAGCAGCTTAGCGTCAGGCTATGGCTACACCTTC. V gene TRBV7-9 combines with J gene TRBJ1-2; D uncertain. Trimming left V 0 bases short and J 4 bases short, with 6 bases between. From germline, CDR1 is SEHNR and CDR2 FQNEAQ (reference sequence). The CDR3 extends over 13 amino acids.

The genes are TRBV7-2 and TRBJ2-1, with TRBD1 matching over 8 bases. V shed 5 bases and J 6 bases; nucleotides not matched to a gene: 9. Germline CDR1 reads SGHTA; CDR2 reads FQGNSA. CDR3 length: 15 residues. The CDR3 DNA follows: TGTGCCAGCAGCCCCGACAGGGGAAGGACCAATGAGCAGTTCTTC. This codes for CASSPDRGRTNEQFF.

This sequence joins TRBV5-1 and TRBJ2-7; 7 nucleotides line up with TRBD1. The CDR3 has 15 residues. The V segment lost 0 bases and the J segment 5 bases; nucleotides outside the gene matches: 8. Germline V gives CDR1 SGHRS, CDR2 YFSETQ. CDR3 amino acids: CASSLEGARLDEQYF. The CDR3 nucleotides read TGCGCCAGCAGCTTGGAGGGGGCCCGCCTTGACGAGCAGTACTTC.

V gene TRBV29-1 combines with J gene TRBJ2-7; D is uncertain. Germline V gene data show CDR1 as SQVTM and CDR2 as ANQGSEA. The CDR3 is 11 residues long. V lost 7 bases and J lost 5, with 12 bases in between. CDR3 in DNA: TGCAGCGCCTCCTTTCTGAACGAGCAGTACTTC. Encoded protein: CSASFLNEQYF.

This chain joins TRBV2 and TRBJ1-1, with D unresolved. V lost 1 base to trimming and J lost 4 bases, with 7 bases between them. Per germline, CDR1 SNHLY and CDR2 FYNNEI. This CDR3 is built from 13 residues. In nucleotides, the CDR3 is TGTGCCAGCAGTGAAGGCCTGGCCACTGAAGCTTTCTTT. Translating it yields CASSEGLATEAFF.

This clonotype has ten or more counts. This chain uses TRBV11-2 with TRBJ1-2; 7 nucleotides line up with TRBD1. This CDR3 is built from 16 residues. The junction had 12 bases not matched to a gene; V was cut back by 4 bases and J by 4 bases. Germline V gene data show CDR1 as SGHAT and CDR2 as FQNNGV. The CDR3 loop is CASSSLTGPTGYGYTF. The CDR3 DNA reads TGTGCCAGCAGCTCCCTGACAGGGCCCACGGGCTATGGCTACACCTTC. Filled out from reference TRBV11-2 and TRBJ1-2, the complete variable domain reads EAGVAQSPRYKIIEKRQSVAFWCNPISGHATLYWYQQILGQGPKLLIQFQNNGVVDDSQLPKDRFSAERLKGVDSTLKIQPAKLEDSAVYLCASSSLTGPTGYGYTFGSGTRLTVV.

The chain has TRBV3-1 and TRBJ1-6; TRBD1 matches at 7 bases. J gave up 6 bases and V 6 bases, and 5 bases lay outside the gene matches. Germline CDR1 and CDR2: LGHDT and YNNKEL (reference sequence). This CDR3 is built from 14 residues. The CDR3 DNA reads TGTGCCAGCAGAATCGGGACAGCTAATTCACCCCTCCACTTT. It translates to CASRIGTANSPLHF. The full variable domain, completed using reference TRBV3-1 and TRBJ1-6, is DTAVSQTPKYLVTQMGNDKSIKCEQNLGHDTMYWYKQDSKKFLKIMFSYNNKELIINETVPNRFSPKSPDKAHLNLHINSLELGDSAVYFCASRIGTANSPLHFGNGTRLTVT.

The sample holds many counts of this clonotype. This sequence joins TRBV2 and TRBJ2-5; D may be TRBD1 (6 bases). With 7 bases removed from V and 4 bases from J, the gap between germline ends came to 19 bases. The V gene's germline CDR1 is SNHLY and CDR2 FYNNEI. The CDR3 extends over 15 amino acids. CDR3 nucleotides: TGTGCCAGCACTCAACCATCAGGGGCTGGAGAGACCCAGTACTTC. Translation: CASTQPSGAGETQYF. Full variable domain (remainder filled in from reference TRBV2 and TRBJ2-5): EPEVTQTPSHQVTQMGQEVILRCVPISNHLYFYWYRQILGQKVEFLVSFYNNEISEKSEIFDDQFSVERPDGSNFTLKIRSTKLEDSAMYFCASTQPSGAGETQYFGPGTRLLVL.

The table lists this clonotype with many counts. The chain uses TRBV10-3 and TRBJ1-5; 10 positions match TRBD1. V dropped 10 bases and J dropped 4; count of bases not matched to a gene: 4. The CDR3 totals 13 residues. Germline CDR1 ENHRY, CDR2 SYGVKD. Here the CDR3 reads CATRDRGNQPQHF. CDR3 coding DNA: TGTGCCACCCGGGACAGGGGAAATCAGCCCCAGCATTTT.

For this clonotype: This could be a read error, since a much larger clone is one nucleotide away. It is likely a read error, because the conserved phenylalanine at the end of the CDR3 is missing. The chain combines TRBV5-4 with TRBJ2-1; 7 positions agree with TRBD2. With V trimmed by 4 bases and J by 5 bases, 6 bases remained unmatched. This CDR3 has 14 amino acids. Germline V CDR1 and CDR2: SGHNT, YYREEE (reference sequence). The CDR3 loop reads CASSRDLADNEQFL. The CDR3 DNA reads as TGTGCCAGCAGCCGAGACCTAGCGGACAATGAGCAGTTCCTC.

The chain links TRBV7-6 to TRBJ2-5; D unresolved. Trimming took 1 base from V and 6 from J, leaving 6 bases between them. The CDR3 has 12 residues. Germline-derived CDR1 and CDR2 are SGHVS and FNYEAQ. The CDR3 bases are TGTGCCAGCAGCTTAGAGAGAAAGACCCAGTACTTC. Protein product: CASSLERKTQYF.

This sequence joins TRBV7-2 and TRBJ2-2; no clear D. CDR3 length equals 15 residues. V was cut by 1 base and J by 0 bases, with 6 bases left in between. Germline CDR1 is SGHTA and CDR2 is FQGNSA. The CDR3 is CASSLGRPNTGELFF. In DNA, the CDR3 is TGTGCCAGCAGCTTAGGCAGACCGAACACCGGGGAGCTGTTTTTT.

In its sample, this clonotype was seen many times. V gene TRBV29-1 combines with J gene TRBJ1-1; D unclear. V was trimmed by 6 bases and J by 0 bases, leaving 17 bases between them. CDR3 length equals 15 residues. In germline, CDR1 is SQVTM, CDR2 ANQGSEA. As DNA, the CDR3 is TGCAGCGTGAGTGAGGACGGTCGAATGAACACTGAAGCTTTCTTT. Its translation is CSVSEDGRMNTEAFF.

In its sample, this clonotype was seen many times. The chain has TRBV6-6 and TRBJ2-3; D is unclear. Between the trimmed V and J ends, which lost 6 bases and 6 bases, there was a span of 13 bases. The CDR3 is 13 residues long. Germline V lookup: CDR1 MNHNY, CDR2 SVGAGI (reference sequence). The CDR3 region is CASRRDILDTQYF. For the CDR3, the DNA is TGTGCCAGCAGACGAGATATATTGGATACGCAGTATTTT.

This clonotype was observed a handful of times. The chain recombines TRBV6-1 with TRBJ2-7; D uncertain. With 6 bases removed from V and 2 bases from J, the gap between germline ends came to 8 bases. Looked up from germline, CDR1 is MNHNS and CDR2 is SASEGT. The CDR3 is 12 amino acids. In DNA form, the CDR3 reads TGTGCCAGCAGGGGCGAAGCCTACGAGCAGTACTTC. It codes for CASRGEAYEQYF.

The chain joins TRBV25-1 to TRBJ2-5; TRBD2 matches at 7 bases. The CDR3 covers 21 residues. The germline CDR1 and CDR2 sequences are MGHDK and SYGVNS. With 1 base clipped from V and 3 bases from J, the junction kept 23 bases outside the gene matches. The CDR3 DNA is TGTGCCAGCAGTGAATCCTTTTGCCCAACCCCTGAAGGACTAGAGGAAGAGACCCAGTACTTC. Encoded protein: CASSESFCPTPEGLEEETQYF.

The sample holds a few counts of this clonotype. V usage is TRBV3-1 and J usage is TRBJ1-2, with a weak D call TRBD1 (6 bases). In germline, CDR1 is LGHDT, CDR2 YNNKEL (reference sequence). With 0 bases removed from V and 3 bases from J, the gap between germline ends came to 14 bases. This CDR3 comprises 16 residues. The CDR3 reads CASSQEGRGQYYGYTF. CDR3 bases: TGTGCCAGCAGCCAAGAGGGCAGAGGACAGTACTATGGCTACACCTTC.

This clonotype was seen more than once but under ten times. A read error may account for a junction end that differs from germline. This chain joins TRBV29-1 and TRBJ2-1, with D perhaps TRBD1 or TRBD2 (5 bases each). Germline V gene lookup returns CDR1 SQVTM and CDR2 ANQGSEA. The CDR3 contains 12 residues. The CDR3 DNA follows: TGCAGCGTTCAAGAGAGAGGGACTGAGCAGTTCTTC. Encoded protein: CSVQERGTEQFF.

This clonotype was counted at least ten times. The V call is TRBV12-3 or TRBV12-4, the J call TRBJ2-7; D ambiguous. The CDR3 totals 16 residues. With 1 base removed from V and 3 bases from J, the gap between germline ends came to 16 bases. CDR3 coding DNA: TGTGCCAGCAGTTTAGGTCCCCCTGCCTTATACTACGAGCAGTACTTC. Translated: CASSLGPPALYYEQYF.